The T cell receptor (beta chain) under discussion was sequenced for a study of radiation and T cells in renal cell carcinoma (TCRdb year 2020). In the study overall: The samples were obtained from a clinical trial, where primary renal cell carcinomas were treated with 15 Gy stereotactic body radiation therapy and then removed by nephrectomy 4 weeks afterward. A total of 53 samples underwent TCR beta sequencing, made up of roughly 26 tumors and some 27 peripheral blood samples. Across all 50 or so samples, more than 4,000,000 unique CDR3 nucleotide sequences, encoding 2,658,974 unique CDR3 amino acid sequences, were identified.

The immunoSEQ kit was used, according to the manufacturer's recommendations, to generate TCR beta libraries from genomic DNA. Library preparation used a first multiplex PCR with proprietary primers, then a second PCR adding unique barcodes, with bead cleanups after each round. A kit-provided positive control reaction and a negative control reaction were included in every sample batch. The final libraries underwent checking on an Agilent 4200 TapeStation D1000 ScreenTape, volumetric pooling, and quantification by qPCR. Sequencing was performed on an Illumina NextSeq500 using a MidOutput 150-cycle cartridge, with 156 Read1 cycles, 15 Index1 cycles, and the kit custom primers. The pooled library was loaded at approximately 0.95 pM with a roughly 20% PhiX control spike-in. In the original analysis: Vendor-processed data were analyzed in R, with a clonotype defined as all T cells sharing the same CDR3 nucleotide sequence. For clone abundance analyses, frequencies were normalized to the 10,000 most abundant clones per sample. Before analysis, public T cell clones were removed, and these numbered fewer than five per sample on average. Tumor-enriched and baseline blood-enriched clonotypes were defined by at least a 32-fold difference in abundance between compartments. Clonotypes expanded or contracted between blood time points were identified with a beta-binomial differential abundance model. The Baroni-Urbani and Buser coefficient was used to measure tumor-blood repertoire similarity, and groups were compared with two-tailed Wilcoxon tests in R. In its TCRdb copy, this immuneACCESS table keeps in-frame sequences only and misses some clones. Where compared with another copy, unresolved V genes explain less than half of these, and the others have no known cause. V, J and clone size are taken as reported in that table, and D and trimming were inferred from the DNA itself. Counted in this sample were about 130,000 clones; around 84% of them appeared once. Of the sample, approximately 3% is held by the ten largest clones.

The investigation overall reported the following: An increase in top tumor clonotypes in blood was observed from baseline to 2 weeks post-radiation, followed by contraction by 4 weeks, which was taken to suggest transient expansion of tumor-resident clones. Because pretreatment tumor biopsies were not available, the study could not determine whether clonotypes were already present within the tumor at baseline. With a single-armed trial design, the study had no way to address how radiation dose or scheduling affects the TCR repertoire. Dynamics of the blood repertoire were not tracked past 4 weeks after treatment.

Of note for this clone: The target of this receptor is not known. No much larger clonotype is one base removed from it; base qualities were not supplied.

The intended sense of this specimen's time point label: baseline pretreatment blood. The label giving this sample's treatment or condition can be read as: 15 Gy SBRT to primary tumor, nephrectomy 4 weeks later. To follow tumor-enriched clonotypes, serial peripheral blood was collected from radiation-treated patients at baseline and at 2 weeks and 4 weeks after SBRT. Every patient had renal cell carcinoma of clear cell pathology. Genomic DNA for TCR sequencing was prepared using the QIAamp DNA Blood Mini Kit (Qiagen). The analyses included only samples that passed all quality control checks. This TCR was sampled from a woman aged 60-75 years with renal cell carcinoma. The sample consisted of blood, taken from a patient whose treatment included radiotherapy and nephrectomy.

The sequence in DNA is TGCGCCAGCAGCCAAAGAGCGGCCGAGACAGTGCCATCGCCCCAGCATTTT. It is translated as CASSQRAAETVPSPQHF. The chain is assembled from TRBV4-1 and TRBJ1-5; TRBD1 might be the D gene, on 5 matching bases. There are 17 amino acids in the CDR3, from cysteine to phenylalanine inclusive. Just the 51-base CDR3 DNA is kept, in frame starting at base 1. Trimming takes 2 bases from V and 9 bases from J, and the germline ends sit 23 bases apart. The germline V gene specifies MGHRA as CDR1 and YSYEKL as CDR2.